This TCR beta chain was profiled in a study of cytomegalovirus exposure and HLA in healthy donors. Study details: The roughly 120 million unique TCR beta sequences, from 150 million to 200 million T cells, were found by an earlier analysis.

This clone was observed a single time. Its antigen is not known. The PCR used 60 Vbeta and 13 Jbeta primers. TCRdb's table, derived via immunoSEQ multiplex PCR, lists solely in-frame clones and lacks some. The data show under 200,000 clones, about 81% seen once. The germline V gene encodes CDR1 MNHEY and CDR2 SMNVEV (reference sequence). CDR3 length: 15 amino acids. Trimming took 1 base from V and 0 from J, leaving 8 bases between them. General observations from the study: Listed as cytomegalovirus-associated were about 160 TCR beta chains. Later analysis identified several of the most significant clusters that appeared linked to common viral pathogens.

The chain couples TRBV27 to TRBJ2-3, with D maybe TRBD1 (5 bases). Input material: PBMCs. This sequence originates from a girl between 2 and 10 years old in good health and CMV-seropositive. The DNA of the CDR3 is TGTGCCAGCAGTTTATTTGACAGTAGCACAGATACGCAGTATTTT. Translating it yields CASSLFDSSTDTQYF.